This is a list of T cell receptor beta chains from one sample in a study of Ad26.COV2.S vaccination and SARS-CoV-2 variants. This table comes from immunoSEQ multiplex PCR, and its TCRdb copy is limited to in-frame clones, with some not included. The table has 380,000 or so clones, around 89% seen once. Sequencing used peripheral blood, obtained in a trial of Ad26.COV2.S vaccine versus placebo. These receptors came from a person between 18 and 59 years old who received the Ad26.COV2.S COVID-19 vaccine or a placebo. The CDR3 runs from the conserved cysteine through the conserved F or W. D genes are given only for firm matches.

j_call,d_call,v_call,cdr3_aa,cdr3_nt
TRBJ1-4,TRBD1,TRBV29-1,CSVSPTGGGNEKLFF,TGCAGCGTTTCTCCGACAGGGGGGGGTAATGAAAAACTGTTTTTT
TRBJ1-4,NA,TRBV9,CASSVDPGANEKLFF,TGTGCCAGCAGCGTAGATCCCGGGGCTAATGAAAAACTGTTTTTT
TRBJ2-5,NA,TRBV7-8,CASSYRGGQETQYF,TGTGCCAGCAGCTACAGGGGAGGCCAAGAGACCCAGTACTTC
TRBJ2-1,TRBD1,TRBV9,CASSVDGGQSSYNEQFF,TGTGCCAGCAGCGTAGATGGGGGACAGAGCTCCTACAATGAGCAGTTCTTC
TRBJ1-1,NA,TRBV2,CASSEDRNTEAFF,TGTGCCAGCAGTGAAGACCGGAACACTGAAGCTTTCTTT
TRBJ2-3,NA,TRBV19,CASSTGAPDTQYF,TGTGCCAGTAGTACTGGAGCCCCAGATACGCAGTATTTT
TRBJ1-5,NA,TRBV5-5,CASSLSDTYQPQHF,TGTGCCAGCAGCTTGTCCGACACCTATCAGCCCCAGCATTTT
TRBJ2-3,NA,TRBV7-9,CASSLGGASSTDTQYF,TGTGCCAGCAGCTTAGGAGGCGCGTCTAGCACAGATACGCAGTATTTT
TRBJ1-2,NA,TRBV15,CATSRDGRINYGYTF,TGTGCCACCAGCAGAGACGGCAGGATAAACTATGGCTACACCTTC
TRBJ1-4,NA,TRBV30,CAWSVGTEGRKLFF,TGTGCCTGGAGTGTAGGAACGGAGGGTCGAAAACTGTTTTTT
TRBJ2-5,NA,TRBV4-1,CASSPDSGTVQETQYF,TGCGCCAGCAGCCCCGACTCCGGGACGGTCCAAGAGACCCAGTACTTC
TRBJ1-1,NA,TRBV10-2,CASSVMGTSEAFF,TGCGCCAGCAGTGTGATGGGGACGAGTGAAGCTTTCTTT
TRBJ2-6,TRBD1,TRBV19,CASRDRGRYGANVLTF,TGTGCCAGTAGGGACAGGGGGCGGTATGGGGCCAACGTCCTGACTTTC
TRBJ2-1,NA,TRBV2,CARRDINEQFF,TGTGCCAGAAGGGACATCAATGAGCAGTTCTTC
TRBJ2-1,TRBD2,TRBV4-2,CASSQGLAGRNEQFF,TGTGCCAGCAGCCAGGGACTAGCGGGACGCAATGAGCAGTTCTTC
TRBJ2-3,NA,TRBV10-1,CASSEDRSTDTQYF,TGCGCCAGCAGTGAGGACAGGAGCACAGATACGCAGTATTTT
TRBJ1-2,NA,TRBV3-1/TRBV3-2,CASRNPGTDYGYTF,TGTGCCAGCAGGAATCCCGGGACCGACTATGGCTACACCTTC
TRBJ2-3,NA,TRBV5-6,CASSFWKGGTDTQYF,TGTGCCAGCAGCTTTTGGAAGGGGGGCACAGATACGCAGTATTTT
TRBJ2-7,TRBD1,TRBV11-2,CASSSVTGMVYEQYF,TGTGCCAGCAGCTCCGTGACAGGGATGGTCTACGAGCAGTACTTC
TRBJ2-1,TRBD2,TRBV19,CASSIAWLAGVPNEQFF,TGTGCCAGTAGTATAGCGTGGCTAGCGGGAGTTCCCAATGAGCAGTTCTTC